These 23 T cell receptor beta chains originate from one sample sequenced in a study of T-cell memory formation after mild COVID-19. TCRdb independently ran MiXCR on the 5' RACE reads; one entry per CDR3 protein. The sample comprises some 120,000 distinct CDR3 sequences, around 6.3% of which are singletons, and approximately 2.3% rests with the top ten. Material: PBMCs or a T cell subset sorted from them (not recorded which). The receptors come from an adult woman who had mild COVID-19 (a few samples of this study predate the infection). Cell type and time point are not known.

This clonotype showed up many times. The chain couples TRBV27 to TRBJ2-1, with 9 positions matching TRBD2. The CDR3 sequence is 13 residues long. V shed 5 bases and J 9 bases; nucleotides not matched to a gene: 5. Per germline, CDR1 MNHEY and CDR2 SMNVEV (reference sequence). CDR3 sequence reads: CASSPRRGGEQFF. The CDR3 nucleotides read TGTGCCAGCAGTCCGAGGCGGGGGGGTGAGCAGTTCTTC.

The chain couples TRBV7-9 to TRBJ1-6; 10 nucleotides align to TRBD1. V was pared by 4 bases and J by 7 bases, with 7 bases of the junction left unmatched. This CDR3 spans 16 amino acids. Germline assignment: CDR1 SEHNR and CDR2 FQNEAQ (reference sequence). The chain's CDR3 is CASSSDRGRINSPLHF. The CDR3 region has the DNA TGTGCCAGCAGCTCCGACAGGGGGCGAATCAATTCACCCCTCCACTTT.

This clonotype was picked up many times. The V gene is TRBV7-9, the J gene TRBJ2-3; no clear D. There are 11 residues in the CDR3. V lost 4 bases and J lost 4, with 3 bases in between. Germline lookup yields CDR1 SEHNR and CDR2 FQNEAQ (reference sequence). The CDR3 region is CASSSPDTQYF. The CDR3 DNA reads as TGTGCCAGCAGCTCCCCAGATACGCAGTATTTT.

The chain employs TRBV6-1 and TRBJ2-1, with 7 bases lining up with TRBD1. J was trimmed by 3 bases and V by 3 bases; bases with no gene match: 2. CDR3 length equals 14 residues. Germline V lookup: CDR1 MNHNS, CDR2 SASEGT. The DNA for the CDR3 is TGTGCCAGCAGTGAGACAGGGAGCTACAATGAGCAGTTCTTC. Translating gives CASSETGSYNEQFF.

The chain is built from TRBV18 and TRBJ2-3, with D possibly being TRBD1 (5 bases). V dropped 3 bases and J dropped 6 bases, with 16 bases sitting between them. Germline values: CDR1 KGHSH, CDR2 LQKENI. There are 15 residues in the CDR3. The CDR3 sequence: CASSPQQESQDTQYF. CDR3 in DNA: TGTGCCAGCTCACCTCAACAGGAGAGCCAGGATACGCAGTATTTT.

This clonotype has a handful of counts. This sequence joins TRBV6-2 or TRBV6-3 and TRBJ1-2; the D is unclear. CDR1 and CDR2 (germline): MNHEY, SVGEGT. The CDR3 is 13 amino acids. Trimming took 4 bases from V and 6 from J, leaving 12 bases between them. CDR3 in DNA: TGTGCCAGCAGTTTAACGGGTCCCGATGGCTACACCTTC. This gives the protein CASSLTGPDGYTF.

This chain connects TRBV5-1 to TRBJ1-4; D gene unclear. This CDR3 is 15 amino acids long. V lost 1 base to trimming and J lost 8 bases, with 15 bases between them. From germline, CDR1 is SGHRS and CDR2 YFSETQ. This CDR3 reads CASSLTEFLGEKLFF. CDR3 coding DNA: TGCGCCAGCAGCTTGACAGAGTTTCTGGGGGAAAAACTGTTTTTT.

This clonotype was recorded many times. The V call is TRBV20-1, the J call TRBJ1-1; 10 bases fit TRBD1. Germline CDR1 and CDR2: DFQATT and SNEGSKA (reference sequence). CDR3 length equals 15 residues. V trimming: 5 bases; J trimming: 1 base; junction bases outside the gene matches: 7. CDR3 amino acids: CSAGRQGAENTEAFF. The CDR3, as DNA: TGCAGTGCTGGCAGACAGGGGGCTGAGAACACTGAAGCTTTCTTT.

This clonotype was picked up many times. The chain carries TRBV9 and TRBJ2-1; D unresolved. This CDR3 has 13 amino acids. V lost 0 bases and J lost 5, with 6 bases in between. Germline V lookup: CDR1 SGDLS, CDR2 YYNGEE. The CDR3 here is CASSVVQNNEQFF. As DNA, the CDR3 is TGTGCCAGCAGCGTAGTACAGAACAATGAGCAGTTCTTC.

This rearrangement joins TRBV5-1 to TRBJ1-1; tentative D call: TRBD1 (5 bases). Germline V lookup: CDR1 SGHRS, CDR2 YFSETQ. Trimming cost V 0 bases and J 1 base, with 10 bases left between them. This CDR3 is 15 amino acids long. The CDR3 reads CASSLGGTKNTEAFF. CDR3 DNA sequence: TGCGCCAGCAGCTTGGGAGGGACGAAGAACACTGAAGCTTTCTTT. The variable domain in full, completed from reference TRBV5-1 and TRBJ1-1, reads KAGVTQTPRYLIKTRGQQVTLSCSPISGHRSVSWYQQTPGQGLQFLFEYFSETQRNKGNFPGRFSGRQFSNSRSEMNVSTLELGDSALYLCASSLGGTKNTEAFFGQGTRLTVV.

This clonotype was seen a few times. V and J are TRBV6-6 and TRBJ1-5, with 8 bases that match TRBD1. CDR1 and CDR2 from the germline V gene are MNHNY and SVGAGI (reference sequence). The trim removed 2 bases at V and 0 bases at J, leaving 21 bases unmatched. The CDR3 is 22 residues long. The DNA of the CDR3 is TGTGCCAGCAGTTACGTGAATTCCTTCGGACAGGGTGGGCAATATAGCAATCAGCCCCAGCATTTT. This codes for CASSYVNSFGQGGQYSNQPQHF.

The V and J genes are TRBV19 and TRBJ1-1; maybe TRBD1 (5 bases). The germline V gene encodes CDR1 LNHDA and CDR2 SQIVND (reference sequence). The CDR3 loop spans 14 amino acids. Deletions cut 6 bases from V and 4 bases from J, with 15 bases between. This chain's CDR3 is CASRVTGGSTEAFF. DNA of the CDR3: TGTGCCAGTAGGGTAACAGGAGGAAGCACTGAAGCTTTCTTT. Full variable domain (remainder filled in from reference TRBV19 and TRBJ1-1): DGGITQSPKYLFRKEGQNVTLSCEQNLNHDAMYWYRQDPGQGLRLIYYSQIVNDFQKGDIAEGYSVSREKKESFPLTVTSAQKNPTAFYLCASRVTGGSTEAFFGQGTRLTVV.

Ten or more counts support this clonotype. The chain combines TRBV20-1 with TRBJ2-7; 8 nucleotides match TRBD1. Germline CDR1 reads DFQATT; CDR2 reads SNEGSKA (reference sequence). CDR3 size: 12 residues. The V segment lost 2 bases and the J segment 7 bases; nucleotides outside the gene matches: 4. DNA of the CDR3: TGCAGTGCTAGACGGACAGGGAAGGAGCAGTACTTC. Its translation: CSARRTGKEQYF.

A few counts support this clonotype. V and J are TRBV5-1 and TRBJ1-1; 7 bases are shared with TRBD1. Germline V CDR1 and CDR2: SGHRS, YFSETQ. The CDR3 loop spans 14 amino acids. Trimming took 4 bases from V and 6 from J; bases not matched to a gene: 9. CDR3 protein: CASSQTGNTAEAFF. CDR3 nucleotide sequence: TGCGCCAGCAGCCAGACAGGGAATACCGCTGAAGCTTTCTTT.

This clonotype was detected only a few times. The chain carries TRBV29-1 and TRBJ2-1; possibly TRBD1 or TRBD2 for D (5 bases each). The length of the CDR3 is 14 residues. The V and J ends lost 6 bases and 4 bases respectively, with 16 bases between them. The germline V gene encodes CDR1 SQVTM and CDR2 ANQGSEA. The CDR3 nucleotides are TGCAGCGTCGTCGTTCGGGGCTTTTACAATGAGCAGTTCTTC. Its protein product is CSVVVRGFYNEQFF.

The table lists this clonotype with many counts. The chain is built from TRBV5-1 and TRBJ2-5, with a tentative D call TRBD2 (7 bases). The CDR3 covers 15 residues. In germline, CDR1 is SGHRS, CDR2 YFSETQ. With 3 bases removed from V and 4 bases from J, the gap between germline ends came to 16 bases. DNA of the CDR3: TGCGCCAGCAGCTGGGAGTCGGGGGGCGCAGAGACCCAGTACTTC. It encodes CASSWESGGAETQYF.

At least ten counts were recorded for this clonotype. The chain uses TRBV12-3 or TRBV12-4 and TRBJ2-1; 12 bases agree with TRBD1. CDR3 length equals 15 residues. V shed 3 bases and J 8 bases; nucleotides not matched to a gene: 5. The DNA for the CDR3 is TGTGCCAGCAGTTTTCTAGGGACAGGGGGCGATGAGCAGTTCTTC. Translation: CASSFLGTGGDEQFF.

This clonotype showed up just a few times. The rearrangement uses TRBV7-3 and TRBJ2-1; 8 bases are shared with TRBD1. This CDR3 region has 16 residues. Germline CDR1 and CDR2: SGHTA and FQGTGA. V lost 0 bases and J lost 7; bases outside the gene matches: 8. CDR3 protein: CASSLTDTGGRNEQFF. The CDR3 DNA sequence: TGTGCCAGCAGCTTAACAGACACAGGGGGGAGGAATGAGCAGTTCTTC.

This clonotype was seen more than once but under ten times. This rearrangement joins TRBV12-3 or TRBV12-4 to TRBJ2-5, with 8 positions matching TRBD2. The CDR3 length is 16 residues. After removal of 9 bases from V and 4 bases from J, the junction contained 16 bases not matched to a gene. CDR3 in amino acids: CARWSTIGGRLETQYF. In DNA, the CDR3 is TGTGCCAGATGGTCGACAATCGGCGGGAGGTTAGAGACCCAGTACTTC.

This clonotype was seen repeatedly, ten times or more. This rearrangement joins TRBV5-1 to TRBJ2-7; no firm D call. The germline CDR1 and CDR2 sequences are SGHRS and YFSETQ. V was clipped by 4 bases and J by 3 bases, with 5 bases between them. The CDR3 has 11 residues. Here the CDR3 reads CASSTNYEQYF. For the CDR3, the DNA is TGCGCCAGCAGCACAAACTACGAGCAGTACTTC.

J is TRBJ2-1 and V is TRBV7-9; 8 positions match TRBD2. Losses at the gene ends were 6 bases for V and 7 bases for J; bases not matched to a gene: 11. This CDR3 has 15 amino acids. Germline V lookup: CDR1 SEHNR, CDR2 FQNEAQ (reference sequence). CDR3 DNA: TGTGCCAGCAGTTTACTTCGGGGGGGCCGTAATGAGCAGTTCTTC. It yields the protein CASSLLRGGRNEQFF.

This clonotype has a count of ten or more. J is TRBJ2-3 and V is TRBV4-2, with TRBD2 identical over 7 bases. Trimming at V came to 1 base and at J to 0 bases, leaving 4 bases not matched to a gene. Germline CDR1 LGHNA, CDR2 YNFKEQ. The CDR3 has 16 amino acids. CDR3 amino acids: CASSQGGLVSTDTQYF. For the CDR3, the DNA is TGTGCCAGCAGCCAAGGTGGACTAGTAAGCACAGATACGCAGTATTTT.

This clonotype turned up a few times. The chain is built from TRBV6-4 and TRBJ2-2, with D tentatively TRBD2 (7 bases). CDR1 MRHNA and CDR2 SNTAGT come from the germline V gene. This CDR3 contains 19 residues. Trimming removed 10 bases from V and 1 base from J, with 28 bases in between. CDR3 sequence (DNA): TGTGCCAATACCTGTCGGGGGGCCCAATTTAAAAAGAACACCGGGGAGCTGTTTTTT. Amino acid sequence: CANTCRGAQFKKNTGELFF.